This TCR beta chain was sequenced for a study of CD8 T cells in Susac syndrome. V dropped 5 bases and J dropped 5 bases, with 15 bases sitting between them. CDR3 length equals 14 residues. The V gene's germline CDR1 is MNHEY and CDR2 SVGAGI. CD8+ and CD4+ T cells from blood underwent TCR beta sequencing, which was carried out in a high-throughput format. Healthy donors constituted the control group, matched for age and sex. An amount of RNA that ranged from roughly 0.5 to 1 ug was reverse transcribed with random hexamers. The method of amplification for TCR beta CDR3 was immunoSEQ multiplex PCR, covering 54 Vbeta and 13 Jbeta. MiXCR, applied by TCRdb to the immunoSEQ multiplex PCR reads, yields one record per CDR3 protein. The top ten hold around 0.14% of the sample, which has 150,000 to 200,000 distinct CDR3 sequences, approximately 96% seen once.

The chain links TRBV6-5 to TRBJ2-5, with a tentative D call TRBD2 (7 bases). This clonotype was obtained from a human donor in good health. The material sequenced was CD4+ T cells from PBMCs. In DNA form, the CDR3 reads TGTGCCAGCAGTGCCGAGGGGGGGTGGGAGACCCAGTACTTC. This sequence encodes CASSAEGGWETQYF.